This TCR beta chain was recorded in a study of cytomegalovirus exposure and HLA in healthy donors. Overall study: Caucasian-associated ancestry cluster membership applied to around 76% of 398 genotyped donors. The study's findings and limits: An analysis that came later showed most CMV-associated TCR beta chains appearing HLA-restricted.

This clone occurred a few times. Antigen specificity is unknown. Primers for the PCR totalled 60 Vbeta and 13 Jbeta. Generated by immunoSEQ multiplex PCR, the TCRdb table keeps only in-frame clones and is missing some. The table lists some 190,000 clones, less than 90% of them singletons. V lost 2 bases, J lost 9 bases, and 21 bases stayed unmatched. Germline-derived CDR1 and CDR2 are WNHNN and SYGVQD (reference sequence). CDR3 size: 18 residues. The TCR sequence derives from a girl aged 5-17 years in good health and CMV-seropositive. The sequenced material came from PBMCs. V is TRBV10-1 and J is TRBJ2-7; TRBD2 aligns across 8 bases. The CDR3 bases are TGCGCCAGCAGTGAGACTCGGCTTTTAGCGGGATCTAACCACGTGCAGTACTTC. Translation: CASSETRLLAGSNHVQYF.